The rows below give T cell receptor beta chains drawn from one sample of a study of OX40 agonist ivuxolimab in advanced cancers. Generated by immunoSEQ multiplex PCR, the TCRdb table keeps only in-frame clones and is missing some. The data contain about 79,000 clones, under 85% of them singletons. The sample in question was CD4+ or CD8+ T cells sorted from blood, obtained in a trial of the OX40 agonist ivuxolimab. The receptors were sampled from an adult with an advanced solid tumor such as melanoma, head and neck, liver or kidney cancer. CDR3s include the opening cysteine and the closing phenylalanine or tryptophan. The order of the fields is V gene, J gene, CDR3 length, CDR3 protein.

TRBV30	TRBJ1-6	11	CAWKVREALHF
TRBV9	TRBJ2-3	12	CASSARTDTQYF
TRBV28	TRBJ2-1	15	CASSPRALRGNEQFF
TRBV9	TRBJ2-1	16	CASSSLSSGRALEQFF
TRBV18	TRBJ1-1	16	CASSPMAAGANTEAFF
TRBV6-4	TRBJ1-6	14	CASSEGTRNSPLHF
TRBV27	TRBJ1-6	12	CASSSYNSPLHF
TRBV28	TRBJ1-2	17	CASSSLGAGLVHYGYTF
TRBV30	TRBJ2-5	16	CAWSIGTGGAGETQYF
TRBV9	TRBJ2-1	15	CASSVGGGTYNEQFF
TRBV30	TRBJ1-3	16	CAWSASGQSSGNTIYF
TRBV11-1	TRBJ2-3	16	CASSSWTGRDTDTQYF
TRBV7-2	TRBJ2-1	14	CASSLTTVRNEQFF
TRBV11-2	TRBJ1-2	13	CASSLAGGYGYTF
TRBV7-2	TRBJ2-7	15	CASSSDRGYSYEQYF
TRBV11-1	TRBJ2-2	15	CASSGRTSGTGQLFF
TRBV5-4	TRBJ2-2	16	CASSSIGLAGTGELFF
TRBV7-6	TRBJ2-2	13	CASSLSSNGELFF
TRBV5-1	TRBJ2-5	14	CASSRQGASETQYF
TRBV7-3	TRBJ2-7	18	CASSLPGQGRSFVYEQYF
TRBV5-4	TRBJ2-7	16	CASSSSGTASSYEQYF
TRBV29-1	TRBJ2-3	14	CSVGTSGVTDTQYF
TRBV7-2	TRBJ2-7	15	CASSLRGAPSYEQYF
TRBV14	TRBJ2-1	19	CASSLGPAGGGLTYNEQFF
TRBV4-3	TRBJ2-1	17	CASSPSGTLSSYNEQFF
TRBV5-1	TRBJ1-3	14	CASSPQTPGNTIYF
TRBV30	TRBJ2-6	15	CAWSGVGSGANVLTF
TRBV11-2	TRBJ2-7	14	CASSLGDFSYEQYF
TRBV5-5	TRBJ2-7	15	CASSPMQGWSGEQYF
TRBV4-1	TRBJ1-1	14	CASSQGQGGWEAFF
TRBV6-6	TRBJ2-7	14	CASSYSTPSYEQYF
TRBV2	TRBJ1-5	16	CASSESVGLSNQPQHF
TRBV10-3	TRBJ2-3	12	CAIQGDTDTQYF
TRBV9	TRBJ2-7	15	CASSPRGQANYEQYF
TRBV28	TRBJ2-7	11	CASSLTGEQYF
TRBV28	TRBJ1-5	18	CASSHLELTGKVGQPQHF
TRBV7-2	TRBJ1-1	13	CASSHPPGAEAFF
TRBV5-5	TRBJ2-1	17	CASSLGTALSSYNEQFF
TRBV30	TRBJ2-3	12	CAWSSQGDTQYF
TRBV2	TRBJ2-7	13	CASSRLEAYEQYF
TRBV28	TRBJ2-1	14	CASRTVAAYNEQFF